The rows below give T cell receptor beta chains drawn from one sample of a study of T cells in Graves' hyperthyroidism and ophthalmopathy. TCRdb re-called the multiplex PCR reads through MiXCR, storing one row per CDR3 protein. The repertoire holds about 640,000 distinct CDR3 sequences, with about 45% as singletons. Sequencing was performed on peripheral blood or thyroid tissue (not recorded which). These TCRs come from an adult man with Graves' disease, either hyperthyroidism or ophthalmopathy (not recorded which). Both conserved end residues are part of each CDR3. The D gene is left open where the match is weak. Expanded clones are given a class, and other clones once, few, many or no size at all.

cdr3_nt cdr3_aa j_call v_call d_call clone_size
TGTGCCAGCAGCTTCCGGGACAGGGGGAGTCGTCTTGAGCAGTACTTC CASSFRDRGSRLEQYF TRBJ2-7 TRBV7-9 TRBD1 .
TGTGCCAGCAGCCTCCCCCCCGGGCCCCAGCATTTT CASSLPPGPQHF TRBJ1-5 TRBV9 . .
TGTGCCTGGGGGGACAGGCGGAACAATTCACCCCTCCACTTT CAWGDRRNNSPLHF TRBJ1-6 TRBV28 TRBD1 .
TGCAGCGTTCAATCATGGGACCGCGAGGGCGGAAACACCTTC CSVQSWDREGGNTF TRBJ1-2 TRBV29-1 . .
TGTGCCAGCTGGGAGGGGAACACCGGGGAGCTGTTTTTT CASWEGNTGELFF TRBJ2-2 TRBV6-5 TRBD2 few
TGTGCCAGCGGCAGGGTACCGTCCTACGAGCAGTACTTC CASGRVPSYEQYF TRBJ2-7 TRBV6-4 . .
TGCAGCCTTGAGTCGGACACTGAAGCTTTCTTT CSLESDTEAFF TRBJ1-1 TRBV29-1 . many
TGCGCCAGCAGCATCAGGACAGGGGGCAACGAGCAGTACTTC CASSIRTGGNEQYF TRBJ2-7 TRBV5-1 TRBD1 .
TGTGCCATCAGCGGTGGGCTGGGGGTCACTGAAGCTTTCTTT CAISGGLGVTEAFF TRBJ1-1 TRBV10-3 . many
TGTGCCGGACATGGGGTGGGCCAGCCCCAGCATTTT CAGHGVGQPQHF TRBJ1-5 TRBV28 . .
TGTGCTAGTGACAGCGGGAGAGTCTACGAGCAGTACTTC CASDSGRVYEQYF TRBJ2-7 TRBV24-1 TRBD2 .
TGTGCTGTGACAGGGGGCGCGAATCAGCCCCAGCATTTT CAVTGGANQPQHF TRBJ1-5 TRBV28 TRBD1 .
TGTGCCAGCAGCTTAGCATGGGACAGTTCCTACGAGCAGTACTTC CASSLAWDSSYEQYF TRBJ2-7 TRBV7-9 TRBD1 few
TGTGCCAGCAGCCAAGGCAGGGTGAACACTGAAGCTTTCTTT CASSQGRVNTEAFF TRBJ1-1 TRBV16 . .
TGCAGTGCCAGCAAGGGGCGGTCCTACGAGCAGTACTTC CSASKGRSYEQYF TRBJ2-7 TRBV20-1 . .
TGTGCCAGCAGTCGGGCCGGGGGACCCCTCCACTTT CASSRAGGPLHF TRBJ1-6 TRBV7-3 . many
TGTGCCAGCAGTCCGGGACAGGGGGAAATGCAGTACTTC CASSPGQGEMQYF TRBJ2-7 TRBV2 TRBD1 .
TGTGCCAGTAGAAGGGGACTAGCGGGAGTCCAAGAGACCCAGTACTTC CASRRGLAGVQETQYF TRBJ2-5 TRBV19 TRBD2 .
TGTGCCAGCAGTTACTCGAAAGGGTATGGGGGCTACACCTTC CASSYSKGYGGYTF TRBJ1-2 TRBV6-5 . .
TGCAGTGCTAGGTCAATATTTGGGTACACTGAAGCTTTCTTT CSARSIFGYTEAFF TRBJ1-1 TRBV20-1 . .
TGTGCCAGCAGCCCCGGGAGCGATGGCTACACCTTC CASSPGSDGYTF TRBJ1-2 TRBV7-9 . many
TGTGCCAGCAGCTTAGGGGGAGCGGAGAGGGAATACGAGCAGTACTTC CASSLGGAEREYEQYF TRBJ2-7 TRBV7-8 . few
TGTGCCAGCAGCCCGAGGACTAGCGGGAGAGAGACCCAGTACTTC CASSPRTSGRETQYF TRBJ2-5 TRBV7-8 TRBD2 .
TGTGCCAGCAGCGTAGGGATAGCGGGGGGGCCGGAGGAGACCCAGTACTTC CASSVGIAGGPEETQYF TRBJ2-5 TRBV9 TRBD2 .
TGTGCCACACGGGACAGGCACACCGGGGAGCTGTTTTTT CATRDRHTGELFF TRBJ2-2 TRBV10-3 TRBD1 .
TGCAGTGCAACAGACCTGAGGTACCAAGAGACCCAGTACTTC CSATDLRYQETQYF TRBJ2-5 TRBV20-1 . .
TGCAGTGCTAGAGAAGGGGGGACAGGTCCCTATGGCTACACCTTC CSAREGGTGPYGYTF TRBJ1-2 TRBV20-1 TRBD1 few
TGTGCTAGCGCCGGGACTAGCGGCTACGAGCAGTACTTC CASAGTSGYEQYF TRBJ2-7 TRBV25-1 TRBD2 once